These T cell receptor beta chains were read from a single sample in a study of CD8 T cells in ankylosing spondylitis. TCRdb called the 5' RACE reads again in MiXCR, with one record for every CDR3 protein. Of 240,000 or so distinct CDR3 sequences in the sample, less than 10% are singletons; the top ten hold 6.5% to 7%. Sequences were obtained from blood, either unsorted or a sorted T cell fraction (not recorded which). The receptors stem from a male donor with ankylosing spondylitis or in good health (not recorded which). The CDR3 runs from the conserved cysteine through the conserved F or W. A D gene is named only where the DNA matches it firmly. A row's size may be missing; if present it is once, few, many or a size class.

V gene: TRBV6-2/TRBV6-3
J gene: TRBJ2-7
clone size: few
D gene: .
CDR3 protein: CASSYSRTAGSASYEQYF
CDR3 DNA: TGTGCCAGCAGTTACTCGCGAACAGCAGGGTCTGCCTCCTACGAGCAGTACTTC

V gene: TRBV20-1
J gene: TRBJ2-1
clone size: .
D gene: TRBD2
CDR3 protein: CSAPRGTSYEQFF
CDR3 DNA: TGCAGTGCCCCCAGAGGGACTAGCTATGAGCAGTTCTTC

V gene: TRBV10-1
J gene: TRBJ2-5
clone size: many
D gene: .
CDR3 protein: CASSETPPESTGGTQYF
CDR3 DNA: TGCGCCAGCAGTGAGACTCCTCCCGAATCGACAGGAGGGACCCAGTACTTC

V gene: TRBV20-1
J gene: TRBJ1-2
clone size: many
D gene: .
CDR3 protein: CSALRDAANYGYTF
CDR3 DNA: TGCAGTGCTCTCCGGGACGCAGCTAACTATGGCTACACCTTC

V gene: TRBV12-3/TRBV12-4
J gene: TRBJ2-5
clone size: many
D gene: .
CDR3 protein: CASSILLGLGGETQYF
CDR3 DNA: TGTGCCAGCAGCATACTCTTGGGACTGGGGGGAGAGACCCAGTACTTC

V gene: TRBV20-1
J gene: TRBJ2-1
clone size: many
D gene: TRBD1
CDR3 protein: CSALDRGRLNEQFF
CDR3 DNA: TGCAGTGCTCTTGACAGGGGGCGCCTCAATGAGCAGTTCTTC

V gene: TRBV10-3
J gene: TRBJ2-7
clone size: many
D gene: .
CDR3 protein: CAISEVGAAGYEQYF
CDR3 DNA: TGTGCCATCAGTGAAGTGGGGGCGGCAGGCTACGAGCAGTACTTC

V gene: TRBV20-1
J gene: TRBJ2-7
clone size: many
D gene: TRBD2
CDR3 protein: CSATNLAGNAEQYF
CDR3 DNA: TGCAGTGCTACAAATTTAGCGGGAAACGCCGAGCAGTACTTC

V gene: TRBV20-1
J gene: TRBJ1-5
clone size: .
D gene: TRBD1
CDR3 protein: CSAPHHGGTASSPQHF
CDR3 DNA: TGCAGTGCTCCTCACCACGGCGGGACAGCTTCGTCGCCCCAGCATTTT

V gene: TRBV5-1
J gene: TRBJ1-2
clone size: many
D gene: .
CDR3 protein: CASSFDSTLYGYTF
CDR3 DNA: TGCGCCAGCAGCTTCGACAGTACCCTTTATGGCTACACCTTC

V gene: TRBV20-1
J gene: TRBJ2-2
clone size: many
D gene: TRBD1
CDR3 protein: CSARGTGDPRTGELFF
CDR3 DNA: TGCAGTGCCAGAGGGACAGGGGACCCCCGCACCGGGGAGCTGTTTTTT

V gene: TRBV29-1
J gene: TRBJ2-7
clone size: many
D gene: TRBD1
CDR3 protein: CSVSRSDRGKGEQYF
CDR3 DNA: TGCAGCGTTTCAAGGTCGGACAGGGGGAAAGGCGAGCAGTACTTC

V gene: TRBV5-1
J gene: TRBJ1-1
clone size: many
D gene: .
CDR3 protein: CASSSLDRNTEAFF
CDR3 DNA: TGCGCCAGCAGCTCCCTGGACAGGAACACTGAAGCTTTCTTT

V gene: TRBV7-9
J gene: TRBJ1-1
clone size: many
D gene: .
CDR3 protein: CASTSVGRHTEAFF
CDR3 DNA: TGTGCCAGCACCTCGGTTGGGCGGCACACTGAAGCTTTCTTT

V gene: TRBV4-3
J gene: TRBJ1-4
clone size: few
D gene: .
CDR3 protein: CASSQDIGTNEKLFF
CDR3 DNA: TGCGCCAGCAGCCAAGATATTGGAACTAATGAAAAACTGTTTTTT

V gene: TRBV12-3/TRBV12-4
J gene: TRBJ1-1
clone size: many
D gene: .
CDR3 protein: CASSPGQYTEAFF
CDR3 DNA: TGTGCCAGCAGTCCCGGACAGTACACTGAAGCTTTCTTT

V gene: TRBV6-1
J gene: TRBJ1-5
clone size: few
D gene: .
CDR3 protein: CASRGGGIGNQPQHF
CDR3 DNA: TGTGCCAGCAGGGGAGGTGGCATCGGGAATCAGCCCCAGCATTTT

V gene: TRBV5-1
J gene: TRBJ2-2
clone size: few
D gene: .
CDR3 protein: CASSSLGDTGELFF
CDR3 DNA: TGCGCCAGCAGCTCCCTTGGGGACACCGGGGAGCTGTTTTTT

V gene: TRBV7-8
J gene: TRBJ2-5
clone size: many
D gene: .
CDR3 protein: CASSRQLQETQYF
CDR3 DNA: TGTGCCAGCAGCCGACAGCTCCAAGAGACCCAGTACTTC

V gene: TRBV7-3
J gene: TRBJ2-1
clone size: .
D gene: .
CDR3 protein: CASSSDDRRQFF
CDR3 DNA: TGTGCCAGCAGCTCAGACGACAGGAGGCAGTTCTTC

V gene: TRBV12-3/TRBV12-4
J gene: TRBJ2-3
clone size: many
D gene: .
CDR3 protein: CASSGLNREKTDTQYF
CDR3 DNA: TGTGCCAGCAGTGGCCTAAACAGGGAGAAGACAGATACGCAGTATTTT

V gene: TRBV6-2/TRBV6-3
J gene: TRBJ1-2
clone size: many
D gene: .
CDR3 protein: CASSPGGPNYGYTF
CDR3 DNA: TGTGCCAGCAGTCCCGGAGGGCCTAACTATGGCTACACCTTC

V gene: TRBV7-8
J gene: TRBJ2-1
clone size: many
D gene: TRBD2
CDR3 protein: CASSLALAGIYNEQFF
CDR3 DNA: TGTGCCAGCAGCTTAGCGCTAGCGGGAATCTACAATGAGCAGTTCTTC

V gene: TRBV4-3
J gene: TRBJ2-3
clone size: many
D gene: .
CDR3 protein: CASSQARGSDTQYF
CDR3 DNA: TGCGCCAGCAGCCAAGCCCGGGGCTCAGATACGCAGTATTTT

V gene: TRBV6-2/TRBV6-3
J gene: TRBJ1-4
clone size: many
D gene: .
CDR3 protein: CATTLRGREKLFF
CDR3 DNA: TGTGCCACCACCCTTCGGGGGCGCGAAAAACTGTTTTTT

V gene: TRBV5-6
J gene: TRBJ2-7
clone size: .
D gene: .
CDR3 protein: CASSPPEQYF
CDR3 DNA: TGTGCCAGCAGCCCCCCGGAGCAGTACTTC

V gene: TRBV6-2/TRBV6-3
J gene: TRBJ2-7
clone size: many
D gene: TRBD2
CDR3 protein: CASRGDLAGCYYEQYF
CDR3 DNA: TGTGCCAGCAGGGGGGACCTAGCGGGTTGTTACTACGAGCAGTACTTC

V gene: TRBV11-1
J gene: TRBJ2-5
clone size: .
D gene: .
CDR3 protein: CASSLGTVGNQYF
CDR3 DNA: TGTGCCAGCAGCTTAGGGACCGTAGGGAACCAGTACTTC

V gene: TRBV6-1
J gene: TRBJ1-3
clone size: many
D gene: .
CDR3 protein: CASAFPLGNTIYF
CDR3 DNA: TGTGCCAGCGCGTTTCCCTTGGGAAACACCATATATTTT

V gene: TRBV3-1
J gene: TRBJ2-3
clone size: .
D gene: .
CDR3 protein: CASMEGTASTDTQYF
CDR3 DNA: TGTGCCAGCATGGAAGGGACCGCTAGCACAGATACGCAGTATTTT

V gene: TRBV4-3
J gene: TRBJ2-7
clone size: many
D gene: .
CDR3 protein: CASSPQRSTLSYEQYF
CDR3 DNA: TGCGCCAGCAGCCCTCAAAGATCAACCCTCTCCTACGAGCAGTACTTC

V gene: TRBV6-1
J gene: TRBJ2-2
clone size: many
D gene: .
CDR3 protein: CASTSPPGRGNTGELFF
CDR3 DNA: TGTGCCAGCACCTCTCCCCCGGGGCGGGGGAACACCGGGGAGCTGTTTTTT

V gene: TRBV7-9
J gene: TRBJ1-5
clone size: many
D gene: .
CDR3 protein: CASSLDTGSQPQHF
CDR3 DNA: TGTGCCAGCAGCTTAGATACAGGGTCTCAGCCCCAGCATTTT

V gene: TRBV4-1
J gene: TRBJ1-6
clone size: many
D gene: .
CDR3 protein: CASSQDGPGLSNSPLHF
CDR3 DNA: TGCGCCAGCAGCCAAGATGGACCAGGGCTAAGTAATTCACCCCTCCACTTT

V gene: TRBV5-4
J gene: TRBJ2-1
clone size: .
D gene: TRBD2
CDR3 protein: CASSLAGGGGLNEQFF
CDR3 DNA: TGTGCCAGCAGCTTGGCCGGAGGCGGGGGTCTCAATGAGCAGTTCTTC

V gene: TRBV27
J gene: TRBJ2-5
clone size: many
D gene: .
CDR3 protein: CASSRGALETQYF
CDR3 DNA: TGTGCCAGCAGTCGGGGTGCCTTAGAGACCCAGTACTTC

V gene: TRBV28
J gene: TRBJ2-5
clone size: few
D gene: .
CDR3 protein: CASSLIGGRETQYF
CDR3 DNA: TGTGCCAGCAGCCTCATCGGGGGGCGGGAGACCCAGTACTTC

V gene: TRBV29-1
J gene: TRBJ1-3
clone size: many
D gene: TRBD1
CDR3 protein: CSVASLGQGTNIYF
CDR3 DNA: TGCAGCGTTGCGTCCTTAGGACAGGGAACAAACATATATTTT

V gene: TRBV7-9
J gene: TRBJ2-5
clone size: many
D gene: .
CDR3 protein: CASSFRQQGTQYF
CDR3 DNA: TGTGCCAGCAGCTTTAGGCAGCAGGGGACCCAGTACTTC

V gene: TRBV5-1
J gene: TRBJ1-1
clone size: many
D gene: .
CDR3 protein: CASSPDRAEAFF
CDR3 DNA: TGCGCCAGCAGCCCGGACAGAGCTGAAGCTTTCTTT

V gene: TRBV7-9
J gene: TRBJ2-2
clone size: many
D gene: .
CDR3 protein: CASSLHGANTGELFF
CDR3 DNA: TGTGCCAGCAGCTTACATGGGGCGAACACCGGGGAGCTGTTTTTT

V gene: TRBV9
J gene: TRBJ2-7
clone size: .
D gene: TRBD2
CDR3 protein: CASSVGEGYYEQYF
CDR3 DNA: TGTGCCAGCAGCGTAGGGGAGGGCTACTACGAGCAGTACTTC

V gene: TRBV7-2
J gene: TRBJ2-7
clone size: few
D gene: .
CDR3 protein: CASSLGSRGTYEQYF
CDR3 DNA: TGTGCCAGCAGCTTAGGGAGCAGGGGGACTTACGAGCAGTACTTC

V gene: TRBV10-3
J gene: TRBJ2-3
clone size: .
D gene: .
CDR3 protein: CAITQNGDTQYF
CDR3 DNA: TGTGCCATCACTCAGAACGGGGATACGCAGTATTTT

V gene: TRBV7-9
J gene: TRBJ2-3
clone size: many
D gene: .
CDR3 protein: CASTPTLDTQYF
CDR3 DNA: TGTGCCAGCACCCCAACCTTAGATACGCAGTATTTT

V gene: TRBV9
J gene: TRBJ1-5
clone size: many
D gene: .
CDR3 protein: CASSVGQVNQPQHF
CDR3 DNA: TGTGCCAGCAGCGTAGGACAGGTCAATCAGCCCCAGCATTTT

V gene: TRBV12-3/TRBV12-4
J gene: TRBJ2-7
clone size: .
D gene: .
CDR3 protein: CASMVTGRAYEQYF
CDR3 DNA: TGTGCCAGCATGGTCACAGGGAGGGCATACGAGCAGTACTTC

V gene: TRBV7-2
J gene: TRBJ2-1
clone size: many
D gene: .
CDR3 protein: CASSFTTGGVRVEQFF
CDR3 DNA: TGTGCCAGCAGCTTTACAACAGGGGGGGTTCGCGTTGAGCAGTTCTTC